This T cell receptor beta chain stems from a study of T cell responses to AZD1222 COVID-19 vaccine. Overall study results and limits: Donors in the cohort were predominantly white British and more often female, and clonal diversity was possibly underestimated.

The protocol was immunoSEQ multiplex PCR, while the TCRdb copy is restricted to in-frame clones and leaves out a portion. The repertoire consists of about 160,000 clones, with 75% to 95% occurring once and the leading ten covering 3.2%. In regard to this clone: No antigen is known for it.

Between the trimmed V and J ends, which lost 11 bases and 1 base, there was a span of 11 bases. This CDR3 is 12 amino acids long. Per germline, CDR1 MNHNY and CDR2 SVGAGI (reference sequence). The chain links TRBV6-6 to TRBJ1-1, with D perhaps TRBD1 (6 bases). The origin of this receptor is an adult who received the AZD1222 COVID-19 vaccine. The sample here was peripheral blood, taken 28 days after the second AZD1222 dose. CDR3 loop: CASRTANTEAFF. The CDR3 bases are TGTGCCTCCCGGACAGCGAACACTGAAGCTTTCTTT.